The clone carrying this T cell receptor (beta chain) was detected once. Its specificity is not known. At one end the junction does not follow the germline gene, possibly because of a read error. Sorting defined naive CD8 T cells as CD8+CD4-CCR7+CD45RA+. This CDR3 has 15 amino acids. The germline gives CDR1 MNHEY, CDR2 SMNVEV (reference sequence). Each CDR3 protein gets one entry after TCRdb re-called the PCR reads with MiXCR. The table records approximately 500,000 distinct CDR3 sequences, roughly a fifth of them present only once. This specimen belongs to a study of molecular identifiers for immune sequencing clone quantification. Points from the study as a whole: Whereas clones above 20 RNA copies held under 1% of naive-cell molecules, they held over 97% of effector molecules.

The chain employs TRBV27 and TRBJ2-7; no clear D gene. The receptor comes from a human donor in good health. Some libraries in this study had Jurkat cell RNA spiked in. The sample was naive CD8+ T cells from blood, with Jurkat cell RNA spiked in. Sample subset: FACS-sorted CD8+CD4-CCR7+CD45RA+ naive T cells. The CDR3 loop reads CASGLRGDSSYEQYF. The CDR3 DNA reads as TGTGCCAGCGGTTTACGAGGAGATAGCTCCTACGAGCAGTACTTC.